This TCR beta chain was sequenced for a study of identical twins. On this clonotype itself: Its cognate antigen is unknown.

General study results and limits: Out-of-frame TCR alpha sharing observed in monozygotic twins exceeded model estimates.

Template switching added a universal primer binding site, and final cDNA carried unique molecular identifiers. TCRdb redid the calling of the 5' RACE reads with MiXCR, one entry per CDR3 protein. The sample comprises approximately 1.8 million distinct CDR3 sequences, under 35% of which are singletons, and over 0.25% rests with the top ten. In germline, CDR1 is MGHRA, CDR2 YSYEKL. This CDR3 spans 16 amino acids. V was trimmed by 1 base and J by 7 bases, leaving 14 bases between them. This TCR was recovered from a newborn girl in good health. The V gene is TRBV4-1, the J gene TRBJ1-6; tentative D call: TRBD1 (5 bases). The sample comprised cord blood. CDR3 in DNA: TGCGCCAGCAGCCAAGGGGCAGGGTTCGGCAATTCACCCCTCCACTTT. Its translation: CASSQGAGFGNSPLHF.